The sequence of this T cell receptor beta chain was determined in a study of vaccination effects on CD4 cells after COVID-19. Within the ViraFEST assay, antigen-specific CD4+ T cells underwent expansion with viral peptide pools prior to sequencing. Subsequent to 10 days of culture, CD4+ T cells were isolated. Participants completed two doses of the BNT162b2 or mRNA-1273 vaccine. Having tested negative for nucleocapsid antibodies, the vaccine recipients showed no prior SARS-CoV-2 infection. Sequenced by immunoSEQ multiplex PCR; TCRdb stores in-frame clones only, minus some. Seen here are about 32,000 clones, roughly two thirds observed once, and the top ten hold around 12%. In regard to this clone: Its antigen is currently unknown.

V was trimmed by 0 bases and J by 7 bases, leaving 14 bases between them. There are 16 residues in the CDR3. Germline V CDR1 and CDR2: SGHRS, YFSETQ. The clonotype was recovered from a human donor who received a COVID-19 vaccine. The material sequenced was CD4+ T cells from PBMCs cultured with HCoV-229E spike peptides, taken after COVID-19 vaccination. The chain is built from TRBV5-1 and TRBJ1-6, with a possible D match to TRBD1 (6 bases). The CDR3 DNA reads TGCGCCAGCAGCTTGGCCGGCGGACAGAAAAATTCACCCCTCCACTTT. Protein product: CASSLAGGQKNSPLHF.